Included here is one T cell receptor (beta chain) sequence, with context. This entry is derived from a study of T cell responses to AZD1222 COVID-19 vaccine. Produced via immunoSEQ multiplex PCR; TCRdb's table is partial and in-frame only. The data show about 130,000 clones, with approximately 88% seen just once and 5% to 6.5% held by the top ten. Trimming left V 2 bases short and J 2 bases short, with 14 bases between. Germline V gene sequence: CDR1 GTSNPN, CDR2 SVGIG (reference sequence). The CDR3 is 15 residues long. This specimen consisted of peripheral blood, obtained on day 0 of AZD1222 vaccination. This chain uses TRBV30 with TRBJ2-3; the D gene is possibly TRBD2 (6 bases). The receptor comes from an adult in good health. CDR3: CAWSQGLPNTDTQYF. The CDR3 region has the DNA TGTGCCTGGAGTCAAGGACTACCGAACACAGATACGCAGTATTTT.